The T cell receptor beta chain described here comes from a study of blood T cell repertoires in COVID-19. Study-level background: Some COVID-19 samples were acute and others convalescent; all came from the United States, Italy and Spain. The analysed material was cDNA or gDNA that came from T cells, B-cell-depleted T cells, or PBMCs.

Methods used by the authors: It was from reference gene primer amplification that nucleated cell counts were estimated. The table came from immunoSEQ multiplex PCR; TCRdb's copy has only in-frame clones and leaves some out. That table furnishes V, J and clone size, whereas the DNA furnished D and trimming. The table has over 85,000 clones, approximately 86% seen once. The CDR3 has 15 amino acids. Trimming took 3 bases from V and 9 from J, leaving 18 bases between them. CDR1 and CDR2 (germline): KGHSH, LQKENI. V is TRBV18 and J is TRBJ2-1; TRBD1 might be the D (6 bases). The receptor was derived from a man between 45 and 60 years old with active or convalescent COVID-19. The material sequenced was peripheral blood. The CDR3 protein is CASSPTRGSESEQFF. CDR3 nucleotide sequence: TGTGCCAGCTCACCGACGAGGGGGTCCGAGAGTGAGCAGTTCTTC.